These 28 T cell receptor beta chains originate from one sample sequenced in a study of cytomegalovirus exposure and HLA in healthy donors. The study ran its PCR with 60 Vbeta and 13 Jbeta primers. The method was immunoSEQ multiplex PCR; TCRdb's version includes in-frame clones alone and lacks a portion of them. This table holds roughly 180,000 clones, roughly 9.4% found once. The sample comprised PBMCs. These receptor sequences come from a woman in her 30s in good health and CMV-seropositive.

This clone was detected only a few times. This chain uses TRBV10-3 with TRBJ2-7; possible D gene TRBD2, 6 bases. V lost 0 bases, J lost 1 base, and 16 bases lay in between. CDR3 length: 17 amino acids. Looked up from germline, CDR1 is ENHRY and CDR2 is SYGVKD. The CDR3 protein is CAISESRGLIPSYEQYF. As DNA, the CDR3 is TGTGCCATCAGTGAGTCGAGGGGACTGATTCCTTCCTACGAGCAGTACTTC.

This clone was recorded a few times. This chain uses TRBV7-2 with TRBJ1-4, with D possibly being TRBD1 (5 bases). The germline V gene has CDR1 SGHTA and CDR2 FQGNSA. Trimming removed 3 bases at V and 7 bases at J, with 12 bases between. This CDR3 comprises 14 residues. CDR3 sequence: CASSLGQGREKLFF. CDR3 nucleotides: TGTGCCAGCAGCTTGGGGCAGGGTCGTGAAAAACTGTTTTTT. The variable domain in full, with the rest retrieved from reference TRBV7-2 and TRBJ1-4, is GAGVSQSPSNKVTEKGKDVELRCDPISGHTALYWYRQSLGQGLEFLIYFQGNSAPDKSGLPSDRFSAERTGGSVSTLTIQRTQQEDSAVYLCASSLGQGREKLFFGSGTQLSVL.

This clone was found a few times. The rearrangement uses TRBV5-1 and TRBJ2-7; D possibly corresponds to TRBD1 (6 bases). The V gene lost 5 bases and the J gene lost 6 bases, with 21 bases spanning the gap. Per germline, CDR1 SGHRS and CDR2 YFSETQ. The CDR3 runs 15 residues. The CDR3 DNA follows: TGCGCCAGCAGTTTCTCCGGGACAAGAACGGGCGAGCAGTACTTC. This codes for CASSFSGTRTGEQYF. Complete variable domain (other parts from reference TRBV5-1 and TRBJ2-7): KAGVTQTPRYLIKTRGQQVTLSCSPISGHRSVSWYQQTPGQGLQFLFEYFSETQRNKGNFPGRFSGRQFSNSRSEMNVSTLELGDSALYLCASSFSGTRTGEQYFGPGTRLTVT.

The chain employs TRBV2 and TRBJ1-2; unclear D gene. CDR3 length: 15 amino acids. The V gene lost 6 bases and the J gene lost 4 bases, with 18 bases spanning the gap. CDR1 and CDR2 from the germline V gene are SNHLY and FYNNEI. In DNA form, the CDR3 reads TGTGCCAGCAGACCCACCCTGAATGAGGGCTATGGCTACACCTTC. Its protein product is CASRPTLNEGYGYTF.

This rearrangement joins TRBV11-2 to TRBJ2-5; D gene ambiguous. With 5 bases removed from V and 0 bases from J, the gap between germline ends came to 10 bases. The CDR3 loop spans 14 amino acids. Germline loops: CDR1 SGHAT, CDR2 FQNNGV. CDR3 residues: CASSNDWYQETQYF. The CDR3 region has the DNA TGTGCCAGCAGCAACGACTGGTACCAAGAGACCCAGTACTTC.

This clone showed up just a few times. This chain links TRBV7-9 with TRBJ1-5; D unclear. Germline V lookup: CDR1 SEHNR, CDR2 FQNEAQ (reference sequence). Between the trimmed V and J ends, which lost 5 bases and 4 bases, there was a span of 12 bases. The CDR3 totals 14 residues. As DNA, the CDR3 is TGTGCCAGCAGCCACAGAGTAGGAAATCAGCCCCAGCATTTT. The encoded protein is CASSHRVGNQPQHF.

This clone was picked up a small number of times. V and J are TRBV6-1 and TRBJ1-2, with D perhaps TRBD1 (6 bases). The germline V and J ends were trimmed by 1 base and 7 bases, with 19 bases remaining between them. The CDR3 extends over 16 amino acids. CDR1 is MNHNS and CDR2 is SASEGT in the germline V gene. The CDR3 bases are TGTGCCAGCAGTGAAGATCCGCCCTACAGGGAGGGTGGCTACACCTTC. This sequence encodes CASSEDPPYREGGYTF.

The chain links TRBV7-9 to TRBJ1-5, with D unclear. The CDR3 spans 12 residues. The germline V gene encodes CDR1 SEHNR and CDR2 FQNEAQ (reference sequence). The V end was cut by 1 base, the J end by 6 bases, with 4 bases between. The DNA of the CDR3 is TGTGCCAGCAGCTTAGATATTCAGCCCCAGCATTTT. This translates into CASSLDIQPQHF.

This clone occurred a few times. The chain is built from TRBV10-2 and TRBJ1-4, with 7 bases aligning to TRBD1. The CDR3 length is 17 residues. J was trimmed by 2 bases and V by 1 base; bases with no gene match: 7. Germline V lookup: CDR1 WSHSY, CDR2 SAAADI. The CDR3 loop is CASSELNRGRTNEKLFF. In nucleotides, the CDR3 is TGCGCCAGCAGTGAGTTGAACAGGGGTAGGACTAATGAAAAACTGTTTTTT.

The chain links TRBV5-1 to TRBJ2-2; the D gene is possibly TRBD2 (5 bases). Per the germline V gene, CDR1 is SGHRS and CDR2 is YFSETQ. Trimming pared 2 bases from V and 7 bases from J, leaving 21 bases between. The CDR3 covers 17 residues. In nucleotides, the CDR3 is TGCGCCAGCAGCTTCGGGATCACCTTTATTATCAGCGGGGAGCTGTTTTTT. The encoded protein is CASSFGITFIISGELFF.

A few counts support this clone. This chain links TRBV30 with TRBJ1-5, with TRBD1 as a possible D gene (6 bases). CDR1 and CDR2 from the germline V gene are GTSNPN and SVGIG (reference sequence). This CDR3 is built from 15 residues. V lost 7 bases, J lost 6 bases, and 22 bases lay in between. For the CDR3, the DNA is TGTGCCTCCCCCCCCGACAGGTCCGTTCCTCAGCCCCAGCATTTT. Amino acid sequence: CASPPDRSVPQPQHF.

This clone was counted only a few times. This chain connects TRBV4-1 to TRBJ1-5; 7 bases agree with TRBD1. The CDR3 has 17 amino acids. CDR1 is MGHRA, CDR2 YSYEKL, per germline. V trimming: 4 bases; J trimming: 5 bases; junction bases outside the gene matches: 14. The CDR3 sequence is CASSPDPRQGNHQPQHF. Written as DNA, the CDR3 is TGCGCCAGCAGCCCGGACCCAAGACAGGGAAATCATCAGCCCCAGCATTTT.

As regards this clone: Additional DNA sequences in this sample encode the identical CDR3. The chain carries TRBV5-1 and TRBJ2-5; possible D gene TRBD2, 5 bases. The CDR3 contains 14 residues. V was trimmed by 4 bases and J by 0 bases, leaving 10 bases between them. The germline CDR1 and CDR2 sequences are SGHRS and YFSETQ. Written as DNA, the CDR3 is TGCGCCAGCAGCCCCTCGGGGAACCAAGAGACCCAGTACTTC. As protein: CASSPSGNQETQYF. Together with reference TRBV5-1 and TRBJ2-5, the CDR3 gives the full variable domain: KAGVTQTPRYLIKTRGQQVTLSCSPISGHRSVSWYQQTPGQGLQFLFEYFSETQRNKGNFPGRFSGRQFSNSRSEMNVSTLELGDSALYLCASSPSGNQETQYFGPGTRLLVL.

The chain joins TRBV6-5 to TRBJ1-2; TRBD1 matches at 7 bases. The CDR3 is 14 amino acids. Trimming took 6 bases from V and 4 from J; bases not matched to a gene: 8. Germline V CDR1 and CDR2: MNHEY, SVGAGI. Here the CDR3 reads CASSDRETFYGYTF. In DNA, the CDR3 is TGTGCCAGCAGCGACAGGGAGACGTTCTATGGCTACACCTTC.

The chain carries TRBV6-1 and TRBJ2-7; 7 bases align to TRBD1. Trimming took 7 bases from V and 4 from J; bases not matched to a gene: 13. This CDR3 has 15 amino acids. Per the germline V gene, CDR1 is MNHNS and CDR2 is SASEGT. The chain's CDR3 is CASKRWPGGVYEQYF. In DNA, the CDR3 is TGTGCCAGCAAGCGGTGGCCAGGGGGTGTGTACGAGCAGTACTTC.

The CDR3 region is CASGLTVGSTDTQYF. CDR3 nucleotides: TGTGCTAGTGGTTTGACAGTTGGTAGCACAGATACGCAGTATTTT. The chain recombines TRBV12-5 with TRBJ2-3; D not resolved. V was clipped by 2 bases and J by 0 bases, with 9 bases between them. Germline-derived CDR1 and CDR2 are LGHNT and FRNRAP. The CDR3 consists of 15 residues.

The V gene is TRBV6-5, the J gene TRBJ2-5; 7 nucleotides match TRBD2. Germline-derived CDR1 and CDR2 are MNHEY and SVGAGI. CDR3 length equals 12 residues. The trim removed 8 bases at V and 5 bases at J, leaving 5 bases unmatched. The CDR3 DNA reads TGTGCCAGCGGGAGGGCTCGGGAGACCCAGTACTTC. Translating it yields CASGRARETQYF.

V usage is TRBV5-4 and J usage is TRBJ2-1; TRBD1 matches at 7 bases. Losses at the gene ends were 5 bases for V and 3 bases for J; bases not matched to a gene: 11. CDR3 length: 16 residues. Germline assignment: CDR1 SGHNT and CDR2 YYREEE (reference sequence). In DNA form, the CDR3 reads TGTGCCAGCAGTTCCACAACGACAGGGAACTACAATGAGCAGTTCTTC. It translates to CASSSTTTGNYNEQFF.

This clone was detected only a few times. CDR3 coding DNA: TGCGCCAGCAGCCGAGCCACAGGGTCAGATGAAAAACTGTTTTTT. Translated, it gives CASSRATGSDEKLFF. The chain recombines TRBV4-1 with TRBJ1-4; D possibly corresponds to TRBD1 (6 bases). The V and J ends lost 4 bases and 6 bases respectively, with 15 bases between them. This CDR3 contains 15 residues. Germline loops: CDR1 MGHRA, CDR2 YSYEKL.

J is TRBJ1-1 and V is TRBV2; D unresolved. The CDR3 contains 12 residues. Per the germline V gene, CDR1 is SNHLY and CDR2 is FYNNEI. The V and J ends lost 6 bases and 5 bases respectively, with 10 bases between them. CDR3: CASSEGRTEAFF. CDR3 bases: TGTGCCAGCAGCGAGGGAAGAACTGAAGCTTTCTTT. The complete variable domain, with remaining parts taken from reference TRBV2 and TRBJ1-1, reads EPEVTQTPSHQVTQMGQEVILRCVPISNHLYFYWYRQILGQKVEFLVSFYNNEISEKSEIFDDQFSVERPDGSNFTLKIRSTKLEDSAMYFCASSEGRTEAFFGQGTRLTVV.

The genes are TRBV2 and TRBJ1-1; weak D call: TRBD1 (5 bases). Germline-derived CDR1 and CDR2 are SNHLY and FYNNEI. The CDR3 totals 15 residues. The V end lost 7 bases, the J end lost 1 base, and 16 bases lay between the germline ends. The CDR3 DNA is TGTGCCAGCATGGATGAGGGGAGGTCGAACACTGAAGCTTTCTTT. Translation: CASMDEGRSNTEAFF.

Concerning this clone: Mismatch with germline at one junction end may stem from a read error. This rearrangement joins TRBV19 to TRBJ2-3; TRBD1 aligns across 8 bases. The CDR3 consists of 15 residues. Germline CDR1 LNHDA, CDR2 SQIVND (reference sequence). CDR3 residues: CASSGGQGSTDAQYF. The CDR3 bases are TGTGCCAGTAGCGGCGGACAGGGAAGCACAGATGCGCAGTATTTT.

As to this clone: This specimen includes other DNA sequences encoding the same CDR3. The CDR3 sequence is CASSLVSGGVDEQYF. The CDR3 DNA sequence: TGCGCCAGCAGCTTGGTTTCGGGAGGGGTCGACGAGCAGTACTTC. This sequence joins TRBV5-1 and TRBJ2-7; 8 bases are shared with TRBD2. Germline assignment: CDR1 SGHRS and CDR2 YFSETQ. The CDR3 has 15 residues. V was pared by 0 bases and J by 5 bases, with 7 bases of the junction left unmatched.

This clone was counted once. The rearrangement joins TRBV13 to TRBJ2-7; TRBD1 matches 11 bases. The CDR3 contains 15 residues. Trimming took 5 bases from V and 5 from J; bases not matched to a gene: 8. In germline, CDR1 is PRHDT, CDR2 FYEKMQ (reference sequence). The CDR3 DNA reads TGTGCCAGCAGCCCTGGACAGGGGGCTTACCACGAGCAGTACTTC. Translation gives CASSPGQGAYHEQYF.

This clone was counted a few times. The V gene is TRBV9, the J gene TRBJ2-7; TRBD2 aligns across 11 bases. The CDR3 covers 17 residues. Losses at the gene ends were 2 bases for V and 1 base for J; bases not matched to a gene: 8. From germline, CDR1 is SGDLS and CDR2 YYNGEE. The CDR3 coding sequence is TGTGCCAGCAGCGTCACCCCGGGACTAGCGGATTCCTACGAGCAGTACTTC. Its translation is CASSVTPGLADSYEQYF.

This clone occurred a few times. The chain links TRBV5-6 to TRBJ2-1; D is possibly TRBD1 (5 bases). The V gene's germline CDR1 is SGHDT and CDR2 YYEEEE. This CDR3 is 18 amino acids long. V lost 1 base and J lost 0, with 17 bases in between. The CDR3 nucleotides are TGTGCCAGCAGCTTGACAGTTATTCAGGGCAGCTCCTACAATGAGCAGTTCTTC. It yields the protein CASSLTVIQGSSYNEQFF.

In its sample, this clone was seen a few times. The CDR3 sequence: CASTRRAGETQYF. The CDR3 nucleotides read TGTGCCAGCACCCGGAGGGCCGGAGAGACCCAGTACTTC. J is TRBJ2-5 and V is TRBV2; D may be TRBD2 (6 bases). V lost 7 bases and J 4 bases, leaving 13 bases between the germline ends. Germline loops: CDR1 SNHLY, CDR2 FYNNEI. The CDR3 is made up of 13 amino acids.

This clone has just a few counts. This rearrangement joins TRBV25-1 to TRBJ1-2; 7 bases are a match to TRBD1. J gave up 4 bases and V 7 bases, and 15 bases lay outside the gene matches. The CDR3 loop spans 16 amino acids. Germline CDR1 reads MGHDK; CDR2 reads SYGVNS. CDR3 sequence reads: CASTSVGAGGGYGYTF. CDR3 in DNA: TGTGCCAGCACTAGTGTGGGGGCAGGGGGTGGCTATGGCTACACCTTC.